This entry features one TCR beta chain sequence. As yet, its antigen is unknown. These data belong to a study of cytomegalovirus exposure and HLA in healthy donors. Whole-study results and caveats: Follow-up analysis later connected one missense variant in DCLRE1C with trimming of TCR beta V- and J-genes. The later analysis indicated that the majority of CMV-associated TCR beta chains appeared HLA-restricted. Most TCR sequences were seen very rarely across donors, but some public TCRs occurred in many.

13 Jbeta primers and 60 Vbeta primers were used for the PCR. Libraries were prepared by immunoSEQ multiplex PCR; TCRdb keeps only in-frame clonotypes and omits some of them. The table has more than 100,000 clones, about four fifths seen once; the top ten hold more than 7%. What was sequenced was PBMCs. This clonotype was obtained from a female donor in good health and CMV-seropositive.

CDR3 protein: CASSPAGTGTSPLHF. CDR3 bases: TGTGCCAGCAGTCCAGCCGGGACAGGGACCTCACCCCTCCACTTT. The chain uses TRBV6-5 and TRBJ1-6, with TRBD1 identical over 9 bases. The junction had 9 bases not matched to a gene; V was cut back by 5 bases and J by 10 bases. CDR1 and CDR2 (germline): MNHEY, SVGAGI. The CDR3 is 15 amino acids.